This TCR beta chain was recorded in a study of T cells in Graves' hyperthyroidism and ophthalmopathy. Study-level information: Any treatment followed the collection of peripheral blood at initial diagnosis.

This clonotype was counted ten times or more. The target antigen is unknown. Findings and caveats of the study: The majority of expanded thyroid clonotypes above 0.001 also appeared in blood.

Germline V gives CDR1 LNHDA, CDR2 SQIVND (reference sequence). CDR3 length: 15 residues. V lost 5 bases to trimming and J lost 10 bases, with 23 bases between them. Amplification yielded TCR beta CDR3 regions, with RNA transcripts as the source. The HTBI primer set was used in a first-round RT-PCR of the TCR CDR3. Each CDR3 protein gets one entry after TCRdb re-called the multiplex PCR reads with MiXCR. The sample has around 180,000 distinct CDR3 sequences; 17% are singletons. The TCR comes from a woman in her forties or fifties with Graves' hyperthyroidism. What was sequenced was blood. The chain recombines TRBV19 with TRBJ1-1; D is unresolved. CDR3 region: CASSPWKSHPDGAFF. CDR3 DNA: TGTGCCAGTAGTCCCTGGAAATCCCACCCGGATGGAGCTTTCTTT.